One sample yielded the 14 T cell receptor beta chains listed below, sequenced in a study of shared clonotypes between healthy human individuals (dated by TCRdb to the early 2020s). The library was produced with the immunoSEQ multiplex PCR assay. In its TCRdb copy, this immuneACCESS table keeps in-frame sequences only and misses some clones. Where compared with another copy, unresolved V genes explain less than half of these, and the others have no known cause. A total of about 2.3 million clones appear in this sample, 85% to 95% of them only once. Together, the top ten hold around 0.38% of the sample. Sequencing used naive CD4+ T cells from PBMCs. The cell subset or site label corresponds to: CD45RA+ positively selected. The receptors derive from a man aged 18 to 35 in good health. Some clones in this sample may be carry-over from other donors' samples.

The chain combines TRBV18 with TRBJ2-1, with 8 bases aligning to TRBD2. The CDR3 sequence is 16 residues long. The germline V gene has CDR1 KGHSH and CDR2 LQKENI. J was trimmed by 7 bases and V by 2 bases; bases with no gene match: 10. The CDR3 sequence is CASSPTSGAFGNEQFF. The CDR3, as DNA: TGTGCCAGCTCACCAACTAGCGGAGCCTTTGGGAATGAGCAGTTCTTC.

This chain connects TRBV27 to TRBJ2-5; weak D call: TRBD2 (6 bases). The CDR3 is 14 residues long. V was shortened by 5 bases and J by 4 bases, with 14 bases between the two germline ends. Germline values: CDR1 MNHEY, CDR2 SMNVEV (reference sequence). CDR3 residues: CASSTRDGGETQYF. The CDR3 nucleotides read TGTGCCAGCAGTACCCGGGACGGGGGAGAGACCCAGTACTTC.

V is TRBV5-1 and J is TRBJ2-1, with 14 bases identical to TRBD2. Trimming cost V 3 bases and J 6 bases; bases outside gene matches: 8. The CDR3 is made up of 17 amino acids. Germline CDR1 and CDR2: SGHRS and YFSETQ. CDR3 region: CASSWGLAGVVGNEQFF. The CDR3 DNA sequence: TGCGCCAGCAGCTGGGGACTAGCGGGAGTGGTAGGCAATGAGCAGTTCTTC.

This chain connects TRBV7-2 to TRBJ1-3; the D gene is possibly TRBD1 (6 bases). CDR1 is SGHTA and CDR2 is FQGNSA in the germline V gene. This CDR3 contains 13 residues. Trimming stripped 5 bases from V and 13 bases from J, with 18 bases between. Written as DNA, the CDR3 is TGTGCCAGCAGCCCCCCGGGAGAAAGGGGGATATATTTT. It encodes CASSPPGERGIYF. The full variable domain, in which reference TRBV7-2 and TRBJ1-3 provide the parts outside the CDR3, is GAGVSQSPSNKVTEKGKDVELRCDPISGHTALYWYRQSLGQGLEFLIYFQGNSAPDKSGLPSDRFSAERTGGSVSTLTIQRTQQEDSAVYLCASSPPGERGIYFGEGSWLTVV.

CDR3 amino acids: CASRTTGTADIYEQYF. DNA for the CDR3: TGTGCCAGCAGAACAACCGGGACAGCCGATATTTACGAGCAGTACTTC. The V and J genes are TRBV28 and TRBJ2-7; 7 bases match TRBD1. Germline CDR1 and CDR2: MDHEN and SYDVKM. The length of the CDR3 is 16 residues. V lost 6 bases, J lost 4 bases, and 15 bases stayed unmatched.

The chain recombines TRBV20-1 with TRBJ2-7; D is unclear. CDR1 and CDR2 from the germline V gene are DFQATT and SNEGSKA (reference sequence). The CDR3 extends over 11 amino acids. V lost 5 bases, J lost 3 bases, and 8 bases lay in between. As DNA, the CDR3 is TGCAGTGCTGTGAAACTCTACGAGCAGTACTTC. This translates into CSAVKLYEQYF.

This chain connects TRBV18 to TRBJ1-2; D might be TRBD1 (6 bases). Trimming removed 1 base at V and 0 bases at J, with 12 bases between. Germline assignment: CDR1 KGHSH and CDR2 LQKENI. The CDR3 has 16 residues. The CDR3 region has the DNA TGTGCCAGCTCACCACAACGACAGGAATCTAACTATGGCTACACCTTC. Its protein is CASSPQRQESNYGYTF.

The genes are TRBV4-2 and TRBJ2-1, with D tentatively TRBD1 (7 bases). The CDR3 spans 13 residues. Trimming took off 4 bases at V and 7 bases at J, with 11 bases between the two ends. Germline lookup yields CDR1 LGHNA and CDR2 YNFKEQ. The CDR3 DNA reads TGTGCCAGCAGCCGGAGGGGGCTGAATGAGCAGTTCTTC. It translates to CASSRRGLNEQFF.

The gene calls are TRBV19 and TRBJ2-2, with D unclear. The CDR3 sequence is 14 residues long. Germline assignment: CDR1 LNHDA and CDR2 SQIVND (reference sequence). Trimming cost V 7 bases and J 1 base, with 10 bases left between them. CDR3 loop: CASTKSGNTGELFF. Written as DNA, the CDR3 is TGTGCCAGTACGAAATCAGGGAACACCGGGGAGCTGTTTTTT.

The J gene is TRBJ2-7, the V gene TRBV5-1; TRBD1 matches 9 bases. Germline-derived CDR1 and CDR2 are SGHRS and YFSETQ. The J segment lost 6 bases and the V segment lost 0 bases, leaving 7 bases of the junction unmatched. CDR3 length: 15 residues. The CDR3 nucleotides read TGCGCCAGCAGCTTGGGGGACAGGGCGAGGGCCGAGCAGTACTTC. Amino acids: CASSLGDRARAEQYF.

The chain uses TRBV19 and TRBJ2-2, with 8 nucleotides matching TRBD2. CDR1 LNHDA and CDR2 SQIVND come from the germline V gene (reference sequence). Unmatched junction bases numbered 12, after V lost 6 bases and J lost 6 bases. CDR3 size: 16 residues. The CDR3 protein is CASSNTRTSFSGELFF. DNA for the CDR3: TGTGCCAGTAGCAACACTCGGACTAGCTTCTCCGGGGAGCTGTTTTTT.

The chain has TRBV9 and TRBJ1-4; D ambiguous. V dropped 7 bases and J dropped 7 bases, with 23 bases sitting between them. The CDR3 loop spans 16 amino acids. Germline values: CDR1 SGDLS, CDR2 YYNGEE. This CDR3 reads CASGPSLGLAREKLFF. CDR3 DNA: TGTGCCAGCGGTCCAAGCTTGGGTCTGGCTCGTGAAAAACTGTTTTTT.

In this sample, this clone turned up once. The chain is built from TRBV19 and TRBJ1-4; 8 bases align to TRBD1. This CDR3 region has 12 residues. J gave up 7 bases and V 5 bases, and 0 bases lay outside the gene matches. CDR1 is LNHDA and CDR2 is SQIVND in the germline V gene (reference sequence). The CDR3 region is CASSQGAEKLFF. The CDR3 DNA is TGTGCCAGTAGTCAGGGGGCTGAAAAACTGTTTTTT.

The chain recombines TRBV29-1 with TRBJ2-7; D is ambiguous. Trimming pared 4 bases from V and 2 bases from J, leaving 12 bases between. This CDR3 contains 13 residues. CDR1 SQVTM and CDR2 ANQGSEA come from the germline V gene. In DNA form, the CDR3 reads TGCAGCGTTGGGCGGCACCTGACCTACGAGCAGTACTTC. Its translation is CSVGRHLTYEQYF.